The clone carrying this T cell receptor beta chain was recorded a few times. Its target is not known. Of the isolated RNA, all was reverse transcribed, and so the sequenced material was expressed TCRB transcripts. Here immunoSEQ multiplex PCR was the method, and the copy in TCRdb shows in-frame clones only, minus some. The data show approximately 250,000 clones, over 8.5% seen once. The record originates from a study of beta chain features in type 1 diabetes. Study results and caveats: Patients' naive, central memory and Treg TCRB repertoires seemed closer to one another than those of healthy donors. Fewer junction insertions and more nucleotide deletions appeared in type 1 diabetes patients.

Source material: naive CD4+ T cells from blood. The sequence came from a woman between 18 and 29 years old in good health.

The DNA for the CDR3 is TGTGCCAGCAGCTTCTGGGGGCGAGACTATGGCTACACCTTC. This sequence encodes CASSFWGRDYGYTF. The chain joins TRBV5-4 to TRBJ1-2, with D perhaps matching TRBD1 (6 bases). The CDR3 has 14 residues. Germline CDR1 and CDR2: SGHNT and YYREEE (reference sequence). The V gene lost 2 bases and the J gene lost 3 bases, with 11 bases spanning the gap.